This T cell receptor (beta chain) was captured by sequencing in a study of T-cell memory formation after mild COVID-19. Looking at the study overall: Largely, the TCR clusters proved donor specific. General study points: Confirmation of SARS-CoV-2 specificity was lacking for second-wave clones peaking day 37. Later expanders leaned CD4+, whereas clones that contracted between day 15 and 85 were balanced CD4/CD8. Pre-infection memory held some responding clones, suggesting pre-existing cross-reactive T cells responded.

As for this clonotype: Antigen unknown.

V was clipped by 0 bases and J by 5 bases, with 14 bases between them. The CDR3 contains 16 residues. Germline loops: CDR1 MGHRA, CDR2 YSYEKL. TCRdb independently ran MiXCR on the 5' RACE reads; one entry per CDR3 protein. This table holds fewer than 95,000 distinct CDR3 sequences, less than 15% found once. The TCR comes from a man aged 18 to 35 who had mild COVID-19 (a few samples of this study predate the infection). Cell type and time point are not known. J is TRBJ1-5 and V is TRBV4-1; possibly TRBD1 for D (6 bases). The sequenced material came from PBMCs or a T cell subset sorted from them (not recorded which). The CDR3 sequence: CASSQEAGAGHQPQHF. The CDR3 region has the DNA TGCGCCAGCAGCCAAGAAGCAGGGGCTGGGCATCAGCCCCAGCATTTT.